The 21 T cell receptor beta chains below all came from one sample that was sequenced in a study of T-cell reconstitution after alpha-beta-depleted transplantation in children. Preparation of the TCRbeta library was carried out with unique molecular identifiers. In TCRdb, the PCR reads were re-called with MiXCR into one record per CDR3 protein. The data contain 700,000 to 950,000 distinct CDR3 sequences, less than 20% of them seen just once; the ten biggest clones take up around 5%. The sample in question was PBMCs, mostly from graft donor cells, obtained 360 days after TCRalphabeta/CD19-depleted stem cell transplant. The receptors come from a male patient aged 10 to 17 who had a stem cell transplant for acute lymphoblastic leukemia, so the T cells may come from the graft donor.

The chain recombines TRBV10-3 with TRBJ1-1; no firm D call. Germline values: CDR1 ENHRY, CDR2 SYGVKD. Between the trimmed V and J ends, which lost 3 bases and 1 base, there was a span of 3 bases. The CDR3 runs 12 residues. CDR3 in DNA: TGTGCCATCAGTGATTGGAACACTGAAGCTTTCTTT. Its translation is CAISDWNTEAFF.

V and J are TRBV19 and TRBJ2-1; 9 nucleotides align to TRBD2. Trimming took 6 bases from V and 5 from J; bases not matched to a gene: 8. Per the germline V gene, CDR1 is LNHDA and CDR2 is SQIVND (reference sequence). This CDR3 is 15 amino acids long. Written as DNA, the CDR3 is TGTGCCAGTAGGATTAGCGGGAGACCTAACAATGAGCAGTTCTTC. This translates into CASRISGRPNNEQFF.

This clonotype was detected only a few times. The chain combines TRBV5-1 with TRBJ1-5; maybe TRBD1 (6 bases). There are 15 residues in the CDR3. Trimming took off 0 bases at V and 1 base at J, with 8 bases between the two ends. CDR1 and CDR2 from the germline V gene are SGHRS and YFSETQ. CDR3 sequence reads: CASSLEQGSNQPQHF. DNA of the CDR3: TGCGCCAGCAGCTTGGAACAGGGCAGCAATCAGCCCCAGCATTTT.

The chain joins TRBV29-1 to TRBJ2-3; 7 bases are a match to TRBD1. The CDR3 spans 13 residues. Germline V gene lookup returns CDR1 SQVTM and CDR2 ANQGSEA. V dropped 7 bases and J dropped 3; count of bases not matched to a gene: 7. CDR3 coding DNA: TGCAGCGGGGAGACAGGGAGAACAGATACGCAGTATTTT. Its translation: CSGETGRTDTQYF.

This clonotype was seen a handful of times. The rearrangement links TRBV29-1 to TRBJ2-7; D is possibly TRBD1 (5 bases). The CDR3 extends over 13 amino acids. With 6 bases removed from V and 2 bases from J, the gap between germline ends came to 14 bases. Germline CDR1 SQVTM, CDR2 ANQGSEA. The CDR3 protein is CSVRWTSTYEQYF. CDR3 DNA: TGCAGCGTGCGTTGGACATCTACCTACGAGCAGTACTTC.

The rearrangement links TRBV20-1 to TRBJ2-7; either TRBD1 or TRBD2 may supply D (6 bases each). The ends were cut back, 2 bases at V and 1 base at J, with 15 bases in the middle. This CDR3 region has 15 residues. Germline lookup yields CDR1 DFQATT and CDR2 SNEGSKA (reference sequence). In nucleotides, the CDR3 is TGCAGTGCTAGAAGGGGGGACGGGGGATCCTACGAGCAGTACTTC. Protein sequence: CSARRGDGGSYEQYF.

This clonotype showed up just a few times. The chain joins TRBV12-3 or TRBV12-4 to TRBJ2-1, with 9 bases lining up with TRBD1. This CDR3 is 13 amino acids long. V shed 8 bases and J 4 bases; nucleotides not matched to a gene: 3. The CDR3 nucleotides read TGTGCCAGCGGGACAGGGAATTACAATGAGCAGTTCTTC. Translation: CASGTGNYNEQFF.

The V and J genes are TRBV11-2 and TRBJ2-4, with 8 bases lining up with TRBD2. There are 13 residues in the CDR3. Trimming removed 1 base from V and 14 bases from J; junction bases left unmatched: 7. The germline V gene has CDR1 SGHAT and CDR2 FQNNGV. Here the CDR3 DNA reads TGTGCCAGCAGCTTAGTGAGCCGGGAGGGGGAGTACTTC. Translated: CASSLVSREGEYF.

This clonotype was seen at least ten times. The genes are TRBV5-1 and TRBJ2-1; unclear D gene. Per germline, CDR1 SGHRS and CDR2 YFSETQ. Trimming cost V 9 bases and J 6 bases, with 19 bases left between them. This CDR3 region has 14 residues. CDR3 protein: CATSRPAEGNEQFF. For the CDR3, the DNA is TGCGCCACCTCGAGACCCGCTGAAGGCAATGAGCAGTTCTTC.

The rearrangement joins TRBV7-6 to TRBJ1-2; the D gene is possibly TRBD1 (5 bases). V was cut by 4 bases and J by 4 bases, with 19 bases left in between. The CDR3 contains 16 residues. Looked up from germline, CDR1 is SGHVS and CDR2 is FNYEAQ. This chain's CDR3 is CASSSPGPTTFYGYTF. DNA of the CDR3: TGTGCCAGCAGCTCCCCGGGACCGACGACCTTCTATGGCTACACCTTC.

V gene TRBV15 combines with J gene TRBJ1-6; D gene ambiguous. CDR1 is LNHNV, CDR2 YYDKDF, per germline (reference sequence). CDR3 length: 14 residues. Trimming took off 3 bases at V and 8 bases at J, with 11 bases between the two ends. In DNA, the CDR3 is TGTGCCACCAGCAGGGTCCTGATTCATTCACCCCTCCACTTT. Its translation: CATSRVLIHSPLHF.

The rearrangement links TRBV12-5 to TRBJ1-2; TRBD1 matches at 7 bases. The CDR3 sequence is 17 residues long. J gave up 6 bases and V 1 base, and 14 bases lay outside the gene matches. The germline CDR1 and CDR2 sequences are LGHNT and FRNRAP. The DNA of the CDR3 is TGTGCTAGTGGTTTGGACTCCCGGGACAGCTACTATAATGGCTACACCTTC. Encoded protein: CASGLDSRDSYYNGYTF.

This clonotype was seen only a few times. The gene calls are TRBV29-1 and TRBJ2-2; tentative D call: TRBD1 (7 bases). This CDR3 is 14 amino acids long. V was clipped by 7 bases and J by 6 bases, with 18 bases between them. CDR1 SQVTM and CDR2 ANQGSEA come from the germline V gene. The DNA for the CDR3 is TGCAGCGCAACCGGCGGAGGGGGCCCCGGGGAGCTGTTTTTT. Its protein product is CSATGGGGPGELFF.

This clonotype was seen ten or more times. The rearrangement joins TRBV12-3 or TRBV12-4 to TRBJ1-1; D not certain. The length of the CDR3 is 15 residues. V gave up 6 bases and J gave up 0 bases, with 14 bases separating them. The DNA of the CDR3 is TGTGCCAGCAGAGATTCGTGGAGCATGAACACTGAAGCTTTCTTT. Translated, it gives CASRDSWSMNTEAFF.

This clonotype showed up just a few times. The chain uses TRBV5-1 and TRBJ2-1; a weak D match, TRBD2 (5 bases). Germline V gene data show CDR1 as SGHRS and CDR2 as YFSETQ. The ends were cut back, 4 bases at V and 5 bases at J, with 13 bases in the middle. The CDR3 loop spans 14 amino acids. The CDR3 DNA reads as TGCGCCAGCAGCCGCTCTCTAGCCAACAATGAGCAGTTCTTC. This gives the protein CASSRSLANNEQFF.

This clonotype was seen only a few times. The V and J genes are TRBV9 and TRBJ2-3; maybe TRBD2 (5 bases). The CDR3 consists of 15 residues. V was trimmed by 0 bases and J by 2 bases, leaving 10 bases between them. Germline V gene lookup returns CDR1 SGDLS and CDR2 YYNGEE. CDR3 bases: TGTGCCAGCAGCGTAGATGAGCGGTTCACAGATACGCAGTATTTT. It encodes CASSVDERFTDTQYF. The whole variable domain, filled in from reference TRBV9 and TRBJ2-3, reads DSGVTQTPKHLITATGQRVTLRCSPRSGDLSVYWYQQSLDQGLQFLIQYYNGEERAKGNILERFSAQQFPDLHSELNLSSLELGDSALYFCASSVDERFTDTQYFGPGTRLTVL.

This clonotype was seen ten or more times. The genes are TRBV4-2 and TRBJ2-1; 8 nucleotides align to TRBD2. V lost 3 bases and J lost 2; bases outside the gene matches: 6. The CDR3 contains 16 residues. Germline V gene data show CDR1 as LGHNA and CDR2 as YNFKEQ. In nucleotides, the CDR3 is TGTGCCAGCAGCCATTACGGGGGGGTACCCTACAATGAGCAGTTCTTC. The encoded protein is CASSHYGGVPYNEQFF.

This clonotype was counted only a few times. The CDR3 nucleotides read TGTGCCAGCAGTGTAGGGACAGGGGATGCAGATACGCAGTATTTT. This gives the protein CASSVGTGDADTQYF. The chain is built from TRBV25-1 and TRBJ2-3; TRBD1 matches 10 bases. The V gene's germline CDR1 is MGHDK and CDR2 SYGVNS. This CDR3 contains 15 residues. V shed 4 bases, J shed 4 bases, and the junction held 5 bases outside the gene matches. The full variable domain, in which reference TRBV25-1 and TRBJ2-3 provide the parts outside the CDR3, is EADIYQTPRYLVIGTGKKITLECSQTMGHDKMYWYQQDPGMELHLIHYSYGVNSTEKGDLSSESTVSRIRTEHFPLTLESARPSHTSQYLCASSVGTGDADTQYFGPGTRLTVL.

The rearrangement joins TRBV2 to TRBJ1-2; D uncertain. V was trimmed by 6 bases and J by 0 bases, leaving 14 bases between them. Looked up from germline, CDR1 is SNHLY and CDR2 is FYNNEI. This CDR3 comprises 15 residues. This CDR3 reads CASRVGRPTNYGYTF. The CDR3 DNA is TGTGCCAGCAGGGTGGGCAGGCCGACTAACTATGGCTACACCTTC. Full variable domain (rest looked up from reference TRBV2 and TRBJ1-2): EPEVTQTPSHQVTQMGQEVILRCVPISNHLYFYWYRQILGQKVEFLVSFYNNEISEKSEIFDDQFSVERPDGSNFTLKIRSTKLEDSAMYFCASRVGRPTNYGYTFGSGTRLTVV.

The chain joins TRBV7-6 to TRBJ1-3, with TRBD1 as a possible D gene (5 bases). Germline values: CDR1 SGHVS, CDR2 FNYEAQ. The V gene lost 5 bases and the J gene lost 2 bases, with 19 bases spanning the gap. The CDR3 sequence is 17 residues long. The CDR3 nucleotides read TGTGCCAGCAGCGGCTTAACGGGGCCCTCGGCTGGAAACACCATATATTTT. Translation: CASSGLTGPSAGNTIYF.

The chain employs TRBV18 and TRBJ2-7; D remains ambiguous. The CDR3 is made up of 14 amino acids. V was pared by 1 base and J by 6 bases, with 13 bases between. Germline CDR1 KGHSH, CDR2 LQKENI. The CDR3 sequence is CASSPLPNGLEQYF. The DNA for the CDR3 is TGTGCCAGCTCACCACTACCGAACGGGCTCGAGCAGTACTTC.